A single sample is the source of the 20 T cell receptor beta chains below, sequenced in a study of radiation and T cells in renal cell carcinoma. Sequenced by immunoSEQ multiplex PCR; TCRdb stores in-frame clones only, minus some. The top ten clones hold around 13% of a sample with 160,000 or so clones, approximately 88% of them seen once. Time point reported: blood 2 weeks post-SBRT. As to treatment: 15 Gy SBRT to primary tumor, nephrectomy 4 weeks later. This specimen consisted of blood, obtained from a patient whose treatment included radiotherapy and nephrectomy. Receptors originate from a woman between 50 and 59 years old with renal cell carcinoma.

As DNA, the CDR3 is TGTGCCAGCAGTGATGCAAGGGTATTCACTGAAGCTTTCTTT. Residues: CASSDARVFTEAFF. This chain links TRBV25-1 with TRBJ1-1; D call uncertain. CDR1 is MGHDK, CDR2 SYGVNS, per germline. The CDR3 has 14 amino acids. The V gene lost 3 bases and the J gene lost 4 bases, with 12 bases spanning the gap.

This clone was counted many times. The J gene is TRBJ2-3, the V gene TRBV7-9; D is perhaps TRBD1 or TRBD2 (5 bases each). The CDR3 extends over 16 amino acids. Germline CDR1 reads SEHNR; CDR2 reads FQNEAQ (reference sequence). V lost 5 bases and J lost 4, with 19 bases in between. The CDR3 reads CASSPYLGERADTQYF. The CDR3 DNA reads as TGTGCCAGCAGCCCCTATTTGGGGGAACGGGCAGATACGCAGTATTTT.

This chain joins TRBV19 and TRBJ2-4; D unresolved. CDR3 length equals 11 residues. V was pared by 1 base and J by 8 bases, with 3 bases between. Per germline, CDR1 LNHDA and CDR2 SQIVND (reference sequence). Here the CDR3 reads CASSIGDIQYF. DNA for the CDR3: TGTGCCAGTAGTATAGGGGACATTCAGTACTTC.

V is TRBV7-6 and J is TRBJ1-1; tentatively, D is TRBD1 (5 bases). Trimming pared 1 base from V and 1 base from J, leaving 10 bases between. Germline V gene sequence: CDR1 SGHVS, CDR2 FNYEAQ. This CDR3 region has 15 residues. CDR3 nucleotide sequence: TGTGCCAGCAGCTTAGTGGCCGGACAGAACACTGAAGCTTTCTTT. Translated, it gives CASSLVAGQNTEAFF.

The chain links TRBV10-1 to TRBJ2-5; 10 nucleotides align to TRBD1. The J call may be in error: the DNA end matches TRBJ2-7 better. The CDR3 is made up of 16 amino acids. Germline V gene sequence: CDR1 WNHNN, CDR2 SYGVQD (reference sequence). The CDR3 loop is CASSRGGTGDTYEQYF. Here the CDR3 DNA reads TGCGCCAGCAGCCGAGGAGGGACAGGGGACACGTACGAGCAGTACTTC.

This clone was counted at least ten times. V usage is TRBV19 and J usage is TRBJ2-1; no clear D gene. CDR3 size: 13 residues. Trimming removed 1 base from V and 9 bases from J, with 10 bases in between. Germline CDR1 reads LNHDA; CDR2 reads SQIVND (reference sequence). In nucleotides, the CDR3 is TGTGCCAGTAGTATAGGGGTCGGCACTGAGCAGTTCTTC. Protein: CASSIGVGTEQFF.

DNA for the CDR3: TGTGCCAGCAGCTTGGGTCCGGGGGCGTTTGAGCAGTTCTTC. It specifies CASSLGPGAFEQFF. The rearrangement joins TRBV5-6 to TRBJ2-1; D assignment may be TRBD1 or TRBD2 (6 bases each). Germline-derived CDR1 and CDR2 are SGHDT and YYEEEE. The CDR3 spans 14 residues. Trimming removed 0 bases at V and 9 bases at J, with 13 bases between.

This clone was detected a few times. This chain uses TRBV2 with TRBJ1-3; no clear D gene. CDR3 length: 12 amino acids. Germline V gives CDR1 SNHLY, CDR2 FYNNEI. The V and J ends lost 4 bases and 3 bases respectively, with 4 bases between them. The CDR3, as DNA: TGTGCCAGCAGTGTCGGTGGAAACACCATATATTTT. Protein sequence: CASSVGGNTIYF.

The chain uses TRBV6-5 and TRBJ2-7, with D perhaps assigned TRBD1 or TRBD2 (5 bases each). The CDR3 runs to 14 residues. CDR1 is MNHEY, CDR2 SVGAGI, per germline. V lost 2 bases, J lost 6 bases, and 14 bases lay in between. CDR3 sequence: CASSYEGQGREQYF. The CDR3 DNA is TGTGCCAGCAGTTACGAAGGGCAGGGACGCGAGCAGTACTTC.

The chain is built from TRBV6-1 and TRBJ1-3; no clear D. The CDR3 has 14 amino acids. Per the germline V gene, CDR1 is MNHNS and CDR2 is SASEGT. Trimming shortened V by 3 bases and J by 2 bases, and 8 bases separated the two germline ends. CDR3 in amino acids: CASSEVLAGNTIYF. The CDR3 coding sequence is TGTGCCAGCAGTGAGGTCCTAGCTGGAAACACCATATATTTT.

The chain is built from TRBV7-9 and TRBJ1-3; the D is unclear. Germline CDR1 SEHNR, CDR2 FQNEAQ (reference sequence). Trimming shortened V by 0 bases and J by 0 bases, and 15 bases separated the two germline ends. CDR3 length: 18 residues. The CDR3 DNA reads TGTGCCAGCAGCTTAGCGACGGTCTCAGCCGTCTCTGGAAACACCATATATTTT. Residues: CASSLATVSAVSGNTIYF.

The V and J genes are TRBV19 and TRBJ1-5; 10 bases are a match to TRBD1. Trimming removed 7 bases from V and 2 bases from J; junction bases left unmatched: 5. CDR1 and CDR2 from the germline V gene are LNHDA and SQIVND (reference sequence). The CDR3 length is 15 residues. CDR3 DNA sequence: TGTGCCAGTACCTCTGGACAGGGGGGCAATCAGCCCCAGCATTTT. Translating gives CASTSGQGGNQPQHF.

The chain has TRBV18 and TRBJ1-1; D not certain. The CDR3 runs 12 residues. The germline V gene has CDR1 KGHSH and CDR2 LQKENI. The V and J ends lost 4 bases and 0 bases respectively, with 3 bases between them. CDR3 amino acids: CASSLLNTEAFF. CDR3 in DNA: TGTGCCAGCTCACTGCTGAACACTGAAGCTTTCTTT. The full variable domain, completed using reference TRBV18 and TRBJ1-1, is NAGVMQNPRHLVRRRGQEARLRCSPMKGHSHVYWYRQLPEEGLKFMVYLQKENIIDESGMPKERFSAEFPKEGPSILRIQQVVRGDSAAYFCASSLLNTEAFFGQGTRLTVV.

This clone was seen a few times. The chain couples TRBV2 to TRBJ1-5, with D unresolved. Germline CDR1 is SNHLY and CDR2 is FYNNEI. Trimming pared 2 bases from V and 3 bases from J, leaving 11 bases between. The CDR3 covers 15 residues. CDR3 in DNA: TGTGCCAGCAGTGAAAGGATAAGGGTCAATCAGCCCCAGCATTTT. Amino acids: CASSERIRVNQPQHF.

The CDR3 coding sequence is TGTGCCAGCATCAATACGAGGCGGGACGCTGGCTACACCTTC. Its translation: CASINTRRDAGYTF. The gene calls are TRBV7-9 and TRBJ1-2, with D tentatively TRBD1 (5 bases). Germline V CDR1 and CDR2: SEHNR, FQNEAQ (reference sequence). The CDR3 has 14 amino acids. V gave up 7 bases and J gave up 7 bases, with 19 bases separating them. Full variable domain (missing parts from reference TRBV7-9 and TRBJ1-2): DTGVSQNPRHKITKRGQNVTFRCDPISEHNRLYWYRQTLGQGPEFLTYFQNEAQLEKSRLLSDRFSAERPKGSFSTLEIQRTEQGDSAMYLCASINTRRDAGYTFGSGTRLTVV.

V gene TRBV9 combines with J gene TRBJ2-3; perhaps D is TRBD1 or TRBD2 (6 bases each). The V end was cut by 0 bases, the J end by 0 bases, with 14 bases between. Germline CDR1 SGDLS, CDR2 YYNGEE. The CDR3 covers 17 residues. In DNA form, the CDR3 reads TGTGCCAGCAGCGTAGGAGGGGGACTGCATAGCACAGATACGCAGTATTTT. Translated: CASSVGGGLHSTDTQYF.

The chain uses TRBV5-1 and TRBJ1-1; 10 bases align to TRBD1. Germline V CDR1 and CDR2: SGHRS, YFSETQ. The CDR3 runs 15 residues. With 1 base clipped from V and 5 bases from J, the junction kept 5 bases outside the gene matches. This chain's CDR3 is CASSLLGTGVTEAFF. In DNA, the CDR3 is TGCGCCAGCAGCTTGCTAGGGACAGGGGTTACTGAAGCTTTCTTT.

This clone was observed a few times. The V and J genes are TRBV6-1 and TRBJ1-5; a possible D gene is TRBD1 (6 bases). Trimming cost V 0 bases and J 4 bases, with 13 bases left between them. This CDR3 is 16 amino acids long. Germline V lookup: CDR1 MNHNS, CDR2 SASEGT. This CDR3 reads CASSEATGIPNQPQHF. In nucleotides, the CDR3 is TGTGCCAGCAGTGAAGCCACAGGGATCCCTAATCAGCCCCAGCATTTT.

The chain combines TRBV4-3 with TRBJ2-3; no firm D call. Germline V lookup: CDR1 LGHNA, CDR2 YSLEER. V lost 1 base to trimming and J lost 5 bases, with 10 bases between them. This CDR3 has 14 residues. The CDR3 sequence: CASSQVLRQDTQYF. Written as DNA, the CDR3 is TGCGCCAGCAGCCAAGTCCTTAGACAAGATACGCAGTATTTT.

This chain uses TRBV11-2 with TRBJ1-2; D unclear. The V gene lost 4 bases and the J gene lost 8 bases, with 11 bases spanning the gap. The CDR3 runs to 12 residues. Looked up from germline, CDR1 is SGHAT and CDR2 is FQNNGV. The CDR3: CASSSQPWGYTF. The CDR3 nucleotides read TGTGCCAGCAGCTCTCAGCCGTGGGGCTACACCTTC.